The 32 T cell receptor beta chains listed next were all sequenced from one sample in a study of cytomegalovirus exposure and HLA in healthy donors. The PCR was carried out with 60 Vbeta primers and 13 Jbeta primers. Produced via immunoSEQ multiplex PCR; TCRdb's table is partial and in-frame only. Of over 150,000 clones listed, approximately 72% are singletons. Sequencing was performed on PBMCs. These receptors all come from a man between 18 and 35 years old in good health and CMV-seronegative.

This chain connects TRBV15 to TRBJ2-3, with 8 bases aligning to TRBD1. CDR1 is LNHNV and CDR2 is YYDKDF in the germline V gene (reference sequence). After removal of 5 bases from V and 0 bases from J, the junction contained 4 bases not matched to a gene. The CDR3 sequence is 15 residues long. This CDR3 is CATSPTGESTDTQYF. In DNA form, the CDR3 reads TGTGCCACCAGCCCGACAGGGGAGAGCACAGATACGCAGTATTTT.

This clone was observed a handful of times. V is TRBV7-9 and J is TRBJ2-7; the D gene is possibly TRBD1 (5 bases). With 5 bases removed from V and 3 bases from J, the gap between germline ends came to 14 bases. CDR3 length: 14 amino acids. Germline-derived CDR1 and CDR2 are SEHNR and FQNEAQ (reference sequence). Here the CDR3 DNA reads TGTGCCAGCAGCCCCAGGGAAATGGACTACGAGCAGTACTTC. This translates into CASSPREMDYEQYF.

This chain connects TRBV11-2 to TRBJ2-1; D is possibly TRBD2 (6 bases). V was clipped by 3 bases and J by 5 bases, with 11 bases between them. The germline gives CDR1 SGHAT, CDR2 FQNNGV. This CDR3 has 14 amino acids. CDR3 sequence (DNA): TGTGCCAGCAGCTTTTGGGGGGAGAACAATGAGCAGTTCTTC. This sequence encodes CASSFWGENNEQFF.

The chain uses TRBV1 and TRBJ2-7; TRBD2 is taken as the D call from the table, unchecked against the DNA. TRBV1 is deemed a pseudogene. The CDR3 contains 17 residues. DNA for the CDR3: TGCACCAGCAGCCCAGAGCGGACTAGCAGAGGGCGGTACGAGCAGTACTTC. Its translation is CTSSPERTSRGRYEQYF.

The genes are TRBV27 and TRBJ1-6; D unclear. The CDR3 loop spans 15 amino acids. The germline V gene encodes CDR1 MNHEY and CDR2 SMNVEV (reference sequence). V lost 2 bases, J lost 0 bases, and 5 bases lay in between. The DNA of the CDR3 is TGTGCCAGCAGTTTAAAGAGCTCCTATAATTCACCCCTCCACTTT. Translation: CASSLKSSYNSPLHF.

The chain joins TRBV7-2 to TRBJ2-3, with D unclear. The ends were cut back, 4 bases at V and 4 bases at J, with 12 bases in the middle. CDR1 and CDR2 (germline): SGHTA, FQGNSA. This CDR3 is built from 14 residues. CDR3 sequence reads: CASSYGGSADTQYF. The CDR3, as DNA: TGTGCCAGCAGCTACGGCGGCAGCGCAGATACGCAGTATTTT.

The chain employs TRBV7-2 and TRBJ2-7, with 9 nucleotides matching TRBD2. Germline V CDR1 and CDR2: SGHTA, FQGNSA. This CDR3 contains 14 residues. The ends lost 4 bases at V and 5 bases at J; junction bases unmatched: 6. The CDR3, as DNA: TGTGCCAGCAGCTGGAGCGGGAGGTGGGACGAGCAGTACTTC. Its translation: CASSWSGRWDEQYF.

This sequence joins TRBV7-2 and TRBJ1-5; 7 nucleotides match TRBD1. CDR1 and CDR2 (germline): SGHTA, FQGNSA. The CDR3 is made up of 14 amino acids. The V segment lost 3 bases and the J segment 4 bases; nucleotides outside the gene matches: 3. The CDR3 coding sequence is TGTGCCAGCAGCTTGGGGACAGCGAATCAGCCCCAGCATTTT. It specifies CASSLGTANQPQHF.

The chain employs TRBV4-3 and TRBJ2-7; a weak D match, TRBD1 (6 bases). V was cut by 3 bases and J by 9 bases, with 21 bases left in between. The CDR3 sequence is 15 residues long. Germline-derived CDR1 and CDR2 are LGHNA and YSLEER. The CDR3 nucleotides read TGCGCCAGCAGCCAGGGGGCTGGGGTGGGTTTGCGGCAGTACTTC. Amino acid sequence: CASSQGAGVGLRQYF.

V usage is TRBV9 and J usage is TRBJ2-3, with 7 bases lining up with TRBD1. The CDR3 covers 14 residues. The V and J ends lost 4 bases and 7 bases, in that order; junction bases with no gene match: 9. The V gene's germline CDR1 is SGDLS and CDR2 YYNGEE. This CDR3 reads CASSPPRGQYTQYF. The CDR3 DNA follows: TGTGCCAGCAGCCCTCCCCGGGGACAGTATACGCAGTATTTT.

J is TRBJ2-1 and V is TRBV7-9; TRBD2 matches 9 bases. The V gene's germline CDR1 is SEHNR and CDR2 FQNEAQ (reference sequence). The CDR3 covers 15 residues. V shed 0 bases, J shed 7 bases, and the junction held 4 bases outside the gene matches. The CDR3 DNA is TGTGCCAGCAGCTTAGCTAGCGGGAGTTTTAATGAGCAGTTCTTC. This codes for CASSLASGSFNEQFF.

The V and J genes are TRBV5-4 and TRBJ2-7; tentative D call: TRBD1 (5 bases). V gave up 0 bases and J gave up 2 bases, with 6 bases separating them. The CDR3 has 13 residues. The V gene's germline CDR1 is SGHNT and CDR2 YYREEE (reference sequence). CDR3 sequence reads: CASSLDRTYEQYF. In DNA, the CDR3 is TGTGCCAGCAGCTTGGACAGGACCTACGAGCAGTACTTC.

The chain combines TRBV5-5 with TRBJ1-3, with TRBD1 identical over 7 bases. Germline CDR1 and CDR2: SGHKS and YYEKEE (reference sequence). V was clipped by 4 bases and J by 1 base; unmatched bases: 2. The CDR3 runs to 14 residues. The CDR3 here is CASSPGGSGNTIYF. Written as DNA, the CDR3 is TGTGCCAGCAGCCCAGGGGGGTCTGGAAACACCATATATTTT. The full variable domain, its missing parts supplied by reference TRBV5-5 and TRBJ1-3, is DAGVTQSPTHLIKTRGQQVTLRCSPISGHKSVSWYQQVLGQGPQFIFQYYEKEERGRGNFPDRFSARQFPNYSSELNVNALLLGDSALYLCASSPGGSGNTIYFGEGSWLTVV.

In its sample, this clone was seen once. This sequence joins TRBV6-6 and TRBJ1-5; D is possibly TRBD1 (5 bases). Trimming pared 5 bases from V and 7 bases from J, leaving 15 bases between. Germline V CDR1 and CDR2: MNHNY, SVGAGI (reference sequence). CDR3 length: 14 residues. CDR3 sequence (DNA): TGTGCCAGCAGTCCCGGGCAGGGAGGACAGCCCCAGCATTTT. Translated: CASSPGQGGQPQHF.

V and J are TRBV19 and TRBJ1-5; D may be TRBD1 (6 bases). With 2 bases removed from V and 2 bases from J, the gap between germline ends came to 13 bases. The CDR3 contains 16 residues. In germline, CDR1 is LNHDA, CDR2 SQIVND (reference sequence). This chain's CDR3 is CASSIPKGGRNQPQHF. The CDR3 region has the DNA TGTGCCAGTAGTATACCCAAAGGGGGACGCAATCAGCCCCAGCATTTT. The full variable domain, its missing parts supplied by reference TRBV19 and TRBJ1-5, is DGGITQSPKYLFRKEGQNVTLSCEQNLNHDAMYWYRQDPGQGLRLIYYSQIVNDFQKGDIAEGYSVSREKKESFPLTVTSAQKNPTAFYLCASSIPKGGRNQPQHFGDGTRLSIL.

The V and J genes are TRBV29-1 and TRBJ1-1; the match to TRBD1 covers 8 bases. The CDR3 extends over 14 amino acids. Germline V CDR1 and CDR2: SQVTM, ANQGSEA. Trimming removed 6 bases from V and 5 bases from J; junction bases left unmatched: 11. The CDR3 is CSVAEGGQGTEAFF. The CDR3 bases are TGCAGCGTCGCCGAGGGTGGACAGGGAACTGAAGCTTTCTTT.

This clone has just a few counts. The gene calls are TRBV10-1 and TRBJ2-7; 8 bases are a match to TRBD1. Losses at the gene ends were 8 bases for V and 1 base for J; bases not matched to a gene: 7. The CDR3 sequence is 14 residues long. The germline V gene encodes CDR1 WNHNN and CDR2 SYGVQD (reference sequence). The DNA for the CDR3 is TGCGCCAGCTCTGCGGGACAGGAGTCCTACGAGCAGTACTTC. Its protein is CASSAGQESYEQYF.

A few counts support this clone. The genes are TRBV19 and TRBJ2-2; possible D gene TRBD2, 5 bases. The germline V gene encodes CDR1 LNHDA and CDR2 SQIVND (reference sequence). There are 14 residues in the CDR3. Trimming left V 7 bases short and J 0 bases short, with 9 bases between. As DNA, the CDR3 is TGTGCCAGTACCCGGACTGCGAACACCGGGGAGCTGTTTTTT. Translation gives CASTRTANTGELFF.

The V call is TRBV5-1, the J call TRBJ2-7, with 7 nucleotides matching TRBD1. CDR3 length: 13 residues. Germline V lookup: CDR1 SGHRS, CDR2 YFSETQ. V lost 5 bases, J lost 0 bases, and 2 bases stayed unmatched. The CDR3 region has the DNA TGCGCCAGCAGTCCAGGGGGCTCCTACGAGCAGTACTTC. Protein: CASSPGGSYEQYF.

This clone was detected once. The CDR3 sequence: CASSTRLAGGPSEQFF. CDR3 DNA sequence: TGTGCCAGTAGTACCCGGTTGGCGGGAGGGCCTAGTGAGCAGTTCTTC. V gene TRBV19 combines with J gene TRBJ2-1; TRBD2 aligns across 9 bases. The CDR3 covers 16 residues. CDR1 LNHDA and CDR2 SQIVND come from the germline V gene (reference sequence). V lost 4 bases, J lost 9 bases, and 13 bases stayed unmatched.

This sequence joins TRBV5-6 and TRBJ1-3; D not certain. CDR1 and CDR2 from the germline V gene are SGHDT and YYEEEE. The ends were cut back, 0 bases at V and 0 bases at J, with 4 bases in the middle. This CDR3 has 14 amino acids. CDR3 loop: CASSLAGSGNTIYF. The CDR3 DNA reads TGTGCCAGCAGCTTGGCGGGCTCTGGAAACACCATATATTTT.

This clone has only a few counts. The chain is built from TRBV4-1 and TRBJ1-2; D ambiguous. Germline loops: CDR1 MGHRA, CDR2 YSYEKL. Trimming removed 2 bases at V and 6 bases at J, with 16 bases between. CDR3 size: 15 residues. Here the CDR3 DNA reads TGCGCCAGCAGCCAATCTGGCCCTCTTAAAGATGGCTACACCTTC. It yields the protein CASSQSGPLKDGYTF.

J is TRBJ2-7 and V is TRBV29-1; 11 bases are a match to TRBD1. The CDR3 is 13 amino acids. CDR1 and CDR2 (germline): SQVTM, ANQGSEA. The junction had 9 bases not matched to a gene; V was cut back by 7 bases and J by 7 bases. The CDR3 here is CSGGTGTGGEQYF. The CDR3 region has the DNA TGCAGCGGTGGGACCGGGACAGGGGGGGAGCAGTACTTC.

The table lists this clone with a count of one. CDR3 region: CASTHRQGPYEQYF. The CDR3 DNA sequence: TGTGCCAGTACCCACCGACAGGGGCCCTACGAGCAGTACTTC. The chain combines TRBV19 with TRBJ2-7, with 8 bases identical to TRBD1. From germline, CDR1 is LNHDA and CDR2 SQIVND (reference sequence). This CDR3 has 14 residues. V shed 7 bases, J shed 2 bases, and the junction held 7 bases outside the gene matches.

The chain recombines TRBV2 with TRBJ1-1; 9 bases align to TRBD1. The ends lost 3 bases at V and 0 bases at J; junction bases unmatched: 8. Per the germline V gene, CDR1 is SNHLY and CDR2 is FYNNEI. CDR3 length equals 17 residues. The CDR3 loop reads CASSDSLRTGVNTEAFF. Here the CDR3 DNA reads TGTGCCAGCAGTGACAGCTTAAGGACAGGGGTGAACACTGAAGCTTTCTTT. Full variable domain (outside the CDR3, taken from reference TRBV2 and TRBJ1-1): EPEVTQTPSHQVTQMGQEVILRCVPISNHLYFYWYRQILGQKVEFLVSFYNNEISEKSEIFDDQFSVERPDGSNFTLKIRSTKLEDSAMYFCASSDSLRTGVNTEAFFGQGTRLTVV.

The chain joins TRBV7-9 to TRBJ2-1; maybe TRBD2 (5 bases). The CDR3 is made up of 16 amino acids. V was shortened by 2 bases and J by 0 bases, with 11 bases between the two germline ends. Germline V lookup: CDR1 SEHNR, CDR2 FQNEAQ (reference sequence). This CDR3 is CASSLRETSSYNEQFF. The CDR3 DNA sequence: TGTGCCAGCAGCTTAAGGGAGACGAGCTCCTACAATGAGCAGTTCTTC.

The V gene is TRBV27, the J gene TRBJ2-5, with 10 positions matching TRBD1. The J call may be in error: the DNA end matches TRBJ2-7 better. CDR3 length equals 14 residues. The V gene's germline CDR1 is MNHEY and CDR2 SMNVEV (reference sequence). The CDR3 region has the DNA TGTGCCAGCAGTTTTGGGACAGGGGACTACGAGCAGTACTTC. Translated: CASSFGTGDYEQYF.

The V gene is TRBV30, the J gene TRBJ2-1; D gene unclear. CDR3 length: 13 residues. Germline V CDR1 and CDR2: GTSNPN, SVGIG (reference sequence). V lost 5 bases and J lost 7, with 15 bases in between. The CDR3 loop reads CAWCFGSGNEQFF. The DNA of the CDR3 is TGTGCCTGGTGCTTCGGGTCTGGGAATGAGCAGTTCTTC. Full variable domain (outside the CDR3, taken from reference TRBV30 and TRBJ2-1): SQTIHQWPATLVQPVGSPLSLECTVEGTSNPNLYWYRQAAGRGLQLLFYSVGIGQISSEVPQNLSASRPQDRQFILSSKKLLLSDSGFYLCAWCFGSGNEQFFGPGTRLTVL.

The rearrangement uses TRBV7-2 and TRBJ2-7; 10 positions agree with TRBD1. J was trimmed by 4 bases and V by 4 bases; bases with no gene match: 7. Germline loops: CDR1 SGHTA, CDR2 FQGNSA. There are 15 residues in the CDR3. As DNA, the CDR3 is TGTGCCAGCAGCTGGGGGACAGGGGATGGGTACGAGCAGTACTTC. Translating gives CASSWGTGDGYEQYF.

The V call is TRBV6-6, the J call TRBJ1-1; no clear D. This CDR3 spans 12 amino acids. Germline values: CDR1 MNHNY, CDR2 SVGAGI (reference sequence). With 10 bases removed from V and 5 bases from J, the gap between germline ends came to 14 bases. DNA of the CDR3: TGTGCCACCGGGAGGAGGGAGACTGAAGCTTTCTTT. Protein sequence: CATGRRETEAFF.

The rearrangement joins TRBV5-4 to TRBJ2-7; 7 nucleotides align to TRBD2. Trimming at V came to 4 bases and at J to 0 bases, leaving 7 bases not matched to a gene. Germline CDR1 SGHNT, CDR2 YYREEE (reference sequence). This CDR3 has 15 residues. CDR3 sequence (DNA): TGTGCCAGCAGCGTGGGCGGGGGAAACTCCTACGAGCAGTACTTC. Protein sequence: CASSVGGGNSYEQYF.

The chain is built from TRBV21-1 and TRBJ1-1; the table gives TRBD1 as D, unverified against the DNA. TRBV21-1 is shown as a pseudogene. This CDR3 spans 12 amino acids. The CDR3 nucleotides read TGTGCCACCAGACAGGGGAGTACTGAAGCTTTCTTT. Its protein is CATRQGSTEAFF.